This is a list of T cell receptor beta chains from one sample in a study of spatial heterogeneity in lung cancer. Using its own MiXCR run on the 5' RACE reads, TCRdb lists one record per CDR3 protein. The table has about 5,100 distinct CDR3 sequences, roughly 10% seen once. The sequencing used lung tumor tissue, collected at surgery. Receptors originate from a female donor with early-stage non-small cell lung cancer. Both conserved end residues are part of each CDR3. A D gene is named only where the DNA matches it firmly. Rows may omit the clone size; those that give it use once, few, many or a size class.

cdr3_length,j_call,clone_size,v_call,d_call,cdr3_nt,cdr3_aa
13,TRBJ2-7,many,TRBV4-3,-,TGCGCCAGCAGCCAAGATGGGGGGTTCGAGCAGTACTTC,CASSQDGGFEQYF
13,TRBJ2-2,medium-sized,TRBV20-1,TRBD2,TGCAGTGCTGGACTAGCGAACACCGGGGAGCTGTTTTTT,CSAGLANTGELFF
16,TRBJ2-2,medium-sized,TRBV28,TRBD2,TGTGCCAGCACCTCGACTAGCGGCCCTAACACCGGGGAGCTGTTTTTT,CASTSTSGPNTGELFF
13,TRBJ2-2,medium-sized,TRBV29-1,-,TGCAGCGTTGAAGCGCCGTTCACCGGGGAGCTGTTTTTT,CSVEAPFTGELFF
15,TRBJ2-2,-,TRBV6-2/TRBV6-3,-,TGTGCCAGCAGTTACCCCAACTTCAACACCGGGGAGCTGTTTTTT,CASSYPNFNTGELFF
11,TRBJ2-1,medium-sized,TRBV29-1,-,TGCAGCGTTGAAGAGGTGTGGGAGCAGTTCTTC,CSVEEVWEQFF
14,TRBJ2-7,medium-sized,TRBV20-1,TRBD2,TGCAGTGCTAGGGATATTAGCGGGAGAGACGAGCAGTACTTC,CSARDISGRDEQYF
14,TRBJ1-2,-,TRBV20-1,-,TGCAGTGCTAGGAGCCAGACTCTTAGGGATGGCTACACCTTC,CSARSQTLRDGYTF
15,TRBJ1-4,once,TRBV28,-,TGTGCCAGCAGTCAGACAGGAGCGGGAAATGAAAAACTGTTTTTT,CASSQTGAGNEKLFF
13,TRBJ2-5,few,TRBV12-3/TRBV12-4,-,TGTGCCAGCAGTTTGGGATTAAAGGGGACCCAGTACTTC,CASSLGLKGTQYF
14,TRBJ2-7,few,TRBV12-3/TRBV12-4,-,TGTGCCAGCAGCGAGGGGTCCGGGATATACGAGCAGTACTTC,CASSEGSGIYEQYF
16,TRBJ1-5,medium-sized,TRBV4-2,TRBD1,TGTGCCAGCAGCCAAGATGGGACAGGGGGCAATCAGCCCCAGCATTTT,CASSQDGTGGNQPQHF
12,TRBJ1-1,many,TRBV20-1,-,TGCAGTGCTAGGGACGGGTGGGCTGAAGCTTTCTTT,CSARDGWAEAFF
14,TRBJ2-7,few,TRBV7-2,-,TGTGCCAGCAGCTTAGCAGGTGCGCGGGACGAGCAGTACTTC,CASSLAGARDEQYF
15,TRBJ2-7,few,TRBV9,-,TGTGCCAGCAGCGTAGAGACAGTAGGTCCCTACGAGCAGTACTTC,CASSVETVGPYEQYF
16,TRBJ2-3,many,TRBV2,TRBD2,TGTGCCAGCTGTAAGACTAGCGGGGCTAGCACAGATACGCAGTATTTT,CASCKTSGASTDTQYF
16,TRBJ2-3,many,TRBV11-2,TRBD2,TGTGCCAGCAGCCGCAGGACTAGCGGGGGGGCAGATACGCAGTATTTT,CASSRRTSGGADTQYF
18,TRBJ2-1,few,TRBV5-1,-,TGCGCCAGCAGCTTGGAGCCCGGGACACCAAGCTCCTACAATGAGCAGTTCTTC,CASSLEPGTPSSYNEQFF
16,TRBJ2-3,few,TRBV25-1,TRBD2,TGTGCCAGCAGCTCCAGAAGCGGGGGGGCCGTAGATACGCAGTATTTT,CASSSRSGGAVDTQYF
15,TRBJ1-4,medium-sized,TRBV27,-,TGTGCCAGCAGTTTGGATGGGCTCCCTAATGAAAAACTGTTTTTT,CASSLDGLPNEKLFF
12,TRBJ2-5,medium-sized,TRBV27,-,TGTGCCAGCACGGGGGAGTCAGGGACCCAGTACTTC,CASTGESGTQYF
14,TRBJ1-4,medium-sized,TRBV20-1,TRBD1,TGCAGTGCCCTGTCGACAGGGACTAATGAAAAACTGTTTTTT,CSALSTGTNEKLFF
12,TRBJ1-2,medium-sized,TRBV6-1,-,TGTGCCAGCACGGGACAAAACTATGGCTACACCTTC,CASTGQNYGYTF
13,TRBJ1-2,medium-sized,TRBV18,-,TGTGCCAGCTCCCCTATCCCGGAAAATGGCTACACCTTC,CASSPIPENGYTF
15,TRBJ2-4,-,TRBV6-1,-,TGTGCCAGCAGTGAAACTTATCCAGGGCAGAACATTCAGTACTTC,CASSETYPGQNIQYF
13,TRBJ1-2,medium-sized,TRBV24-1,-,TGTGCCACCAGTGATAACAGGGCCTATGGCTACACCTTC,CATSDNRAYGYTF
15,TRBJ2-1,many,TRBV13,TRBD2,TGTGCCAGCAGCTTCCTAGCGGGAGTCGAAAATGAGCAGTTCTTC,CASSFLAGVENEQFF
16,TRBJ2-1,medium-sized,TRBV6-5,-,TGTGCCAGCAGTCGCAAACCTGCGGCGCCCTACAATGAGCAGTTCTTC,CASSRKPAAPYNEQFF
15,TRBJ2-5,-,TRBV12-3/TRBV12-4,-,TGTGCCAGCAGTTCTACCAACAGGGTTCAAGAGACCCAGTACTTC,CASSSTNRVQETQYF
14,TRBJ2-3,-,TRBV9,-,TGTGCCAGCAGTAGCGGACACGGAGGAGGTACGCAGTATTTT,CASSSGHGGGTQYF
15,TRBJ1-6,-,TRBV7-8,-,TGTGCCAGCAGTTTACGGACCGTGGCCGATTCACCCCTCCACTTT,CASSLRTVADSPLHF
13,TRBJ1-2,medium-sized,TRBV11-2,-,TGTGCCAGCAGCCCGCGACAGCTCTATGGCTACACCTTC,CASSPRQLYGYTF
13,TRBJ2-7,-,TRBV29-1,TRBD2,TGCAGCGTTGGGGAGGGGCCGGGGTACGAGCAGTACTTC,CSVGEGPGYEQYF
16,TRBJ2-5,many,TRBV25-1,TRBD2,TGTGCCAGCAGTGCCCTCCCCAGCGGGAGGCCAGAGACCCAGTACTTC,CASSALPSGRPETQYF
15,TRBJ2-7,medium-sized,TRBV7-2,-,TGTGCCAGCAGCTTAGGCGGGACGAGCTCCTACGAGCAGTACTTC,CASSLGGTSSYEQYF
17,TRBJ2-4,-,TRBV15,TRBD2,TGTGCCACCAGCAGAGAACTGACTAGCGATGACAAAAACATTCAGTACTTC,CATSRELTSDDKNIQYF
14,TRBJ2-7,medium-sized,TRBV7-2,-,TGTGCCAGCAGCTTAGATCCGGCCCGATACGAGCAGTACTTC,CASSLDPARYEQYF
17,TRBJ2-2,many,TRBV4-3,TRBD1,TGCGCCAGCAGCCAAGGCGGCAGGGGGCGTGATACCGGGGAGCTGTTTTTT,CASSQGGRGRDTGELFF
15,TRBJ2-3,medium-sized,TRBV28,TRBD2,TGTGCCAGCAACCGAGCGGGAGGGCTCACAGATACGCAGTATTTT,CASNRAGGLTDTQYF
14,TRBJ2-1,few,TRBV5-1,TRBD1,TGCGCCAGCAGCTTCCGGGGACAGGACTACGAGCAGTTCTTC,CASSFRGQDYEQFF
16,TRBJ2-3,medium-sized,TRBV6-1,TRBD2,TGTGCCAGCAGTGTCGGGGGGGGACTTCGTGAAGATACGCAGTATTTT,CASSVGGGLREDTQYF
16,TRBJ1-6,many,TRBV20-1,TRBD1,TGCAGTGCTAGAGATGCAGGGGGCGGGTATAATTCACCCCTCCACTTT,CSARDAGGGYNSPLHF